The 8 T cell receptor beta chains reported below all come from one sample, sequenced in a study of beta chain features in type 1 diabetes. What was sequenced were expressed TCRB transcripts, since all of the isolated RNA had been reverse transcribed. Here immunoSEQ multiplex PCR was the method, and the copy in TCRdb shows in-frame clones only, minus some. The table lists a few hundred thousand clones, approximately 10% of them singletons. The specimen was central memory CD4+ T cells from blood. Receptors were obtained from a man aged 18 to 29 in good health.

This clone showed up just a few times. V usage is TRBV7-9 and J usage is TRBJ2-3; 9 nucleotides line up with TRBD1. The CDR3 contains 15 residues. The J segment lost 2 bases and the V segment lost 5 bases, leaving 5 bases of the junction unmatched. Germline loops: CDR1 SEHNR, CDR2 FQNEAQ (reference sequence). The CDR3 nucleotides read TGTGCCAGCAGCGTTACAGGGGGCATCACAGATACGCAGTATTTT. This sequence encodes CASSVTGGITDTQYF.

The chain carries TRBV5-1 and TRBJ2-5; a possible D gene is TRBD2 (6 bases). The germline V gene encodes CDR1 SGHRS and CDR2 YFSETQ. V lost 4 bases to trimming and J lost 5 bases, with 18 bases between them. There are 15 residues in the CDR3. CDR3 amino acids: CASSAAGTPSETQYF. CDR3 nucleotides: TGCGCCAGCAGCGCCGCCGGGACTCCCTCTGAGACCCAGTACTTC.

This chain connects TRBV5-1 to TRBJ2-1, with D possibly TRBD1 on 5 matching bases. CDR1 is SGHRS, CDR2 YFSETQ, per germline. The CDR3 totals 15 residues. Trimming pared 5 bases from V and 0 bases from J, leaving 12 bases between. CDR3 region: CASRPPGSSYNEQFF. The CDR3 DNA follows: TGCGCCAGCAGACCTCCAGGGTCCTCCTACAATGAGCAGTTCTTC.

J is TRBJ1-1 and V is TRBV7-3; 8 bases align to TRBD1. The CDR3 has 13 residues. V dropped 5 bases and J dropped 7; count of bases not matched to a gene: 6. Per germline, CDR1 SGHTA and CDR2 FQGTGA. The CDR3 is CASSLDRESEAFF. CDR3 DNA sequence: TGTGCCAGCAGCCTGGACAGGGAGAGTGAAGCTTTCTTT.

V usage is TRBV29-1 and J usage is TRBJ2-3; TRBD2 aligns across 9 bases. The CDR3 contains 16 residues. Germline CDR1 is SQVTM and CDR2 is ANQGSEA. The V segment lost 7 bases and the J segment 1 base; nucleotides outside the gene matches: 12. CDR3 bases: TGCAGCGCCGACGGGACTAGCAAGTCCGGCACAGATACGCAGTATTTT. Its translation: CSADGTSKSGTDTQYF.

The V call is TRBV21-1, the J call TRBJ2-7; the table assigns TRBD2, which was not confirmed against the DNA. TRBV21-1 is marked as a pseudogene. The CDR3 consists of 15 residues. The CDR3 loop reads CASSTRTPLRYEQYF. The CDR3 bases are TGTGCCAGCAGCACCCGGACTCCCCTACGTTACGAGCAGTACTTC.

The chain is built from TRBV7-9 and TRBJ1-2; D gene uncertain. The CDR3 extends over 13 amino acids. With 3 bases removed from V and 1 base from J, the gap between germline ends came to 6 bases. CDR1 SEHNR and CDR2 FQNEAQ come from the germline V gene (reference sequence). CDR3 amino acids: CASSFGGNYGYTF. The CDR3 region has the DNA TGTGCCAGCAGCTTCGGCGGTAACTATGGCTACACCTTC.

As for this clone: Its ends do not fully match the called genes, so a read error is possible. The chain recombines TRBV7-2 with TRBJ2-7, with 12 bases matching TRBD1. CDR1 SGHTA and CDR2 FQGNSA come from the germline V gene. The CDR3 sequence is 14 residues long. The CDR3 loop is CASTSGTGGVIWAF. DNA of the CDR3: TGTGCCAGCACCTCCGGGACAGGGGGCGTAATTTGGGCCTTC.